This TCR beta chain was captured in a study of OX40 agonist ivuxolimab in advanced cancers. Study at large: Patients took ivuxolimab, an agonistic anti-OX40 (CD134) antibody. Six ivuxolimab dose levels, 0.01 to 10 mg/kg, were given intravenously every 2 weeks.

The CDR3 extends over 13 amino acids. Looked up from germline, CDR1 is KGHSH and CDR2 is LQKENI. The V and J ends lost 3 bases and 5 bases respectively, with 11 bases between them. Study observations and caveats: CD4+ and CD8+ blood T cells expanded clonally by week 6 at 0.1 to 3.0 mg/kg.

The assay was immunoSEQ multiplex PCR, and TCRdb's table has in-frame clones only and misses some. Counted here are approximately 82,000 clones, roughly 85% occurring once; the ten biggest clones make up 0.85%. This clone was observed a few times. Its antigen is currently unknown. Specimen: CD4+ or CD8+ T cells sorted from blood, collected in a trial of the OX40 agonist ivuxolimab. The chain joins TRBV18 to TRBJ2-7, with no clear D. The source is an adult with an advanced solid tumor such as melanoma, head and neck, liver or kidney cancer. The CDR3 DNA follows: TGTGCCAGCTCACCCCTCGGTAGCCACGAGCAGTACTTC. Amino acids: CASSPLGSHEQYF.